The subject of this entry is one T cell receptor beta chain. Its antigen is not identified. These data belong to a study of T cell responses to AZD1222 COVID-19 vaccine. Study at large: Investigators merged groups given second doses at roughly 4 or roughly 12 weeks.

CDR1 is SGHNT, CDR2 YYREEE, per germline (reference sequence). The V end was cut by 0 bases, the J end by 13 bases, with 10 bases between. CDR3 length equals 11 residues. Broader study findings: There were mostly white British donors and more females than males, and clonal diversity was possibly underestimated. Repertoires in all cases were sampled only once the peak T cell response had passed.

Sequencing was performed with immunoSEQ multiplex PCR; in TCRdb, only in-frame clones are kept and a portion is missing. In the table there are 70,000 to 90,000 clones, 60% to 80% of which are singletons. The sequences come from peripheral blood, collected on day 0 of AZD1222 vaccination. This receptor was obtained from an adult in good health. The J gene is TRBJ1-2, the V gene TRBV5-4; no clear D. CDR3 nucleotide sequence: TGTGCCAGCAGCTTGGAGGACGGGCTCACCTTC. Protein: CASSLEDGLTF. Full variable domain (outside the CDR3, taken from reference TRBV5-4 and TRBJ1-2): ETGVTQSPTHLIKTRGQQVTLRCSSQSGHNTVSWYQQALGQGPQFIFQYYREEENGRGNFPPRFSGLQFPNYSSELNVNALELDDSALYLCASSLEDGLTFGSGTRLTVV.